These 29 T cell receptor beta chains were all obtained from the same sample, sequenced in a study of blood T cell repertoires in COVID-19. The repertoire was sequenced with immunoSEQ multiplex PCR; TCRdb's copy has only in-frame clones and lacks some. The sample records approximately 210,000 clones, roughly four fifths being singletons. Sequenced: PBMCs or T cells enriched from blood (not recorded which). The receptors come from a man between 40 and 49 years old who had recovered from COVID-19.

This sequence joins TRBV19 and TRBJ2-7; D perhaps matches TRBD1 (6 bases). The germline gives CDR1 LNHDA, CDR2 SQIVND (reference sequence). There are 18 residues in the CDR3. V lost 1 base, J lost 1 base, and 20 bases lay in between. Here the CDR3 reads CASSIATGARLFSYEQYF. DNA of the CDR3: TGTGCCAGTAGTATAGCGACAGGAGCCCGACTTTTTTCCTACGAGCAGTACTTC.

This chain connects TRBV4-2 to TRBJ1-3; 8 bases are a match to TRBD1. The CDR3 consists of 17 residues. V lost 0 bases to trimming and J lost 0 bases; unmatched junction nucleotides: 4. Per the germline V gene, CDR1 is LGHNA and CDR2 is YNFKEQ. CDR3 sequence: CASSQDGTGSSGNTIYF. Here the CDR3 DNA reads TGTGCCAGCAGCCAAGACGGGACAGGTTCCTCTGGAAACACCATATATTTT.

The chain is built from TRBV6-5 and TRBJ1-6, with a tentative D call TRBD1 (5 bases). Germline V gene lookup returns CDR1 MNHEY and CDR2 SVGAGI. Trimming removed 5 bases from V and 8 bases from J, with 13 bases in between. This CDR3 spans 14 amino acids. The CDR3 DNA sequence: TGTGCCAGCAGTCTTTTCAGGGATTATTCACCCCTCCACTTT. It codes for CASSLFRDYSPLHF.

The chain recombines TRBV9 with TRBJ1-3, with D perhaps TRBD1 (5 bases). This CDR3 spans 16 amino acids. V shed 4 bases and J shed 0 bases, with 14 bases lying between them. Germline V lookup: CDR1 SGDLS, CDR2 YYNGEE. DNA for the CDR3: TGTGCCAGCAGCAGGGGACTCCTAAGCTCTGGAAACACCATATATTTT. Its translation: CASSRGLLSSGNTIYF.

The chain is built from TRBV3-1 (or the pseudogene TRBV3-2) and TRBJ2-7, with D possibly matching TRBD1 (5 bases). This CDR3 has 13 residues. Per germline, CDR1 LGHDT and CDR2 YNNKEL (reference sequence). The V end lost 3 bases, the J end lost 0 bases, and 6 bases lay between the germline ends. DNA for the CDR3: TGTGCCAGCAGCCATACAGGCTCCTACGAGCAGTACTTC. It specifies CASSHTGSYEQYF.

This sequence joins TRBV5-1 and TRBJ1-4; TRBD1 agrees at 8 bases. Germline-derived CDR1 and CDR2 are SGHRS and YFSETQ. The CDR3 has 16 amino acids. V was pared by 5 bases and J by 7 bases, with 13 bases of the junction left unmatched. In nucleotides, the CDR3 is TGCGCCAGCAGATTTGGGGGTCGGACAGGGAGTGAAAAACTGTTTTTT. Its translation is CASRFGGRTGSEKLFF. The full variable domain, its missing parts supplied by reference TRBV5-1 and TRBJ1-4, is KAGVTQTPRYLIKTRGQQVTLSCSPISGHRSVSWYQQTPGQGLQFLFEYFSETQRNKGNFPGRFSGRQFSNSRSEMNVSTLELGDSALYLCASRFGGRTGSEKLFFGSGTQLSVL.

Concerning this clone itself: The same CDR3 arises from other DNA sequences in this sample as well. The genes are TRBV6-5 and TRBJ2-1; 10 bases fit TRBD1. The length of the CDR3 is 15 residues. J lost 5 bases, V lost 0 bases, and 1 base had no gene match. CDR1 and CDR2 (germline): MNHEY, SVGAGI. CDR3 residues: CASSYSGQGNNEQFF. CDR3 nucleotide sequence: TGTGCCAGCAGTTACTCGGGACAGGGGAACAATGAGCAGTTCTTC.

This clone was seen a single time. The DNA for the CDR3 is TGTGCCAGCAGCTCTGGGCAGAACACTGAAGCTTTCTTT. Amino acids: CASSSGQNTEAFF. The chain couples TRBV11-2 to TRBJ1-1; D call uncertain. Between the trimmed V and J ends, which lost 4 bases and 1 base, there was a span of 7 bases. The germline V gene encodes CDR1 SGHAT and CDR2 FQNNGV. The CDR3 is made up of 13 amino acids.

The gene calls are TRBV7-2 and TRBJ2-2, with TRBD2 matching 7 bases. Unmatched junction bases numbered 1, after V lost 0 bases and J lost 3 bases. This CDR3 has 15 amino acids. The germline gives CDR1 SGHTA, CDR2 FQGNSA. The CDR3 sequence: CASSLAGGDTGELFF. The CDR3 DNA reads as TGTGCCAGCAGCTTAGCGGGAGGGGACACCGGGGAGCTGTTTTTT.

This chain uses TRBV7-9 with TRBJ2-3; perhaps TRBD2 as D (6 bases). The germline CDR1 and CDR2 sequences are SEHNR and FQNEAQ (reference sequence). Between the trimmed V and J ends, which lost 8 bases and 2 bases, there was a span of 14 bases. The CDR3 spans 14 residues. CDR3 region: CASANTGDTDTQYF. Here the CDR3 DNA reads TGTGCCAGCGCAAATACGGGGGACACAGATACGCAGTATTTT.

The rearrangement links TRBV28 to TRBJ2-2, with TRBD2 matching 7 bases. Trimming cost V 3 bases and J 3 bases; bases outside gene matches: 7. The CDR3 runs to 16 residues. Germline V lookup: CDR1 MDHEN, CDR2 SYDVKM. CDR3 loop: CASSFQAGEDTGELFF. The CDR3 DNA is TGTGCCAGCAGTTTTCAGGCGGGGGAGGACACCGGGGAGCTGTTTTTT.

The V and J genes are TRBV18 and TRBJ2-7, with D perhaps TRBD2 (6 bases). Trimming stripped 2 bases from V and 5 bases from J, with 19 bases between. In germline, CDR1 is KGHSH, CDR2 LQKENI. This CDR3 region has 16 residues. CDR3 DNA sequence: TGTGCCAGCTCACCAACCCGGGGGAAAGCATTAGACGAGCAGTACTTC. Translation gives CASSPTRGKALDEQYF.

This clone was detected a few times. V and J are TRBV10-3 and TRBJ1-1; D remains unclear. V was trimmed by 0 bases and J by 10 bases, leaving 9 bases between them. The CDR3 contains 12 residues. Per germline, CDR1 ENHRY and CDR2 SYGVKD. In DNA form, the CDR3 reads TGTGCCATCAGTGAGTCGGCGGCGGCAGCTTTCTTT. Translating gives CAISESAAAAFF.

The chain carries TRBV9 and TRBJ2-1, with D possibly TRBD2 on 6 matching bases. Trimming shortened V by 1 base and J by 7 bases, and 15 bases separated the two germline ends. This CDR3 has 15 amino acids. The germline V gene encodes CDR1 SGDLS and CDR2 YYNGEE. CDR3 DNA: TGTGCCAGCAGCGTACCCGGTTTAGCGGAGAATGAGCAGTTCTTC. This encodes CASSVPGLAENEQFF.

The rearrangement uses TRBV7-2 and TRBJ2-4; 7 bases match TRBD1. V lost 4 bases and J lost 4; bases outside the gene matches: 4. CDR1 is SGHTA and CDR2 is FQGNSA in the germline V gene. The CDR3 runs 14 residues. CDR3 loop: CASSSGTVKNIQYF. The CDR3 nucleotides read TGTGCCAGCAGCTCAGGGACAGTTAAAAACATTCAGTACTTC.

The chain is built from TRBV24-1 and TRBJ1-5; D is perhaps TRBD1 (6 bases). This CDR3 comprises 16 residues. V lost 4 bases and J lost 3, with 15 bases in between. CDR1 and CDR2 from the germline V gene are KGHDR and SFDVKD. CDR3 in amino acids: CATSDPRGPSNQPQHF. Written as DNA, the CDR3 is TGTGCCACCAGTGACCCCAGGGGCCCCTCCAATCAGCCCCAGCATTTT.

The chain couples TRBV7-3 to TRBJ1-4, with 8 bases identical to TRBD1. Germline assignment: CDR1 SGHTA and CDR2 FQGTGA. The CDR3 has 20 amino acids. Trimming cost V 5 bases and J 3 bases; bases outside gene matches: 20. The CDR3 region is CASSLKGQGGFGQANEKLFF. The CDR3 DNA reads TGTGCCAGCAGCCTAAAAGGACAGGGAGGATTTGGGCAGGCTAATGAAAAACTGTTTTTT.

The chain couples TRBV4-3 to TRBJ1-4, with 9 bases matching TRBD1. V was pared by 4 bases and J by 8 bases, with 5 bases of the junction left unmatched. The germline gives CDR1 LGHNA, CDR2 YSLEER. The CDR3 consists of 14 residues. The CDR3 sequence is CASSPGQGYEKLFF. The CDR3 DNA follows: TGCGCCAGCAGCCCGGGACAGGGTTACGAAAAACTGTTTTTT.

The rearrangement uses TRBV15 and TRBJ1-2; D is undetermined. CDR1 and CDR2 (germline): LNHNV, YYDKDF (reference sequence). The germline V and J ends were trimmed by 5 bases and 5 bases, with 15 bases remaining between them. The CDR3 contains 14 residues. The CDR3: CATSPGDIGYGYTF. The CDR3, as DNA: TGTGCCACCAGCCCCGGTGACATTGGTTATGGCTACACCTTC. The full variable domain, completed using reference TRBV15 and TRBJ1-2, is DAMVIQNPRYQVTQFGKPVTLSCSQTLNHNVMYWYQQKSSQAPKLLFHYYDKDFNNEADTPDNFQSRRPNTSFCFLDIRSPGLGDTAMYLCATSPGDIGYGYTFGSGTRLTVV.

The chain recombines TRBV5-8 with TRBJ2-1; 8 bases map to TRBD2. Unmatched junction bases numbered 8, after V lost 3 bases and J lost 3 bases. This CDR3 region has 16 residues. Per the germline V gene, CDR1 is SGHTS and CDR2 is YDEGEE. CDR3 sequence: CASSSQRGSNYNEQFF. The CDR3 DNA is TGTGCCAGCAGCTCGCAGCGGGGGTCAAACTACAATGAGCAGTTCTTC.

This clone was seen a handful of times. The CDR3 sequence: CASAQMDTQYF. CDR3 bases: TGTGCCAGTGCCCAGATGGATACGCAGTATTTT. V gene TRBV19 combines with J gene TRBJ2-3, with unresolved D. V was pared by 8 bases and J by 6 bases, with 9 bases between. CDR1 LNHDA and CDR2 SQIVND come from the germline V gene (reference sequence). The CDR3 spans 11 residues.

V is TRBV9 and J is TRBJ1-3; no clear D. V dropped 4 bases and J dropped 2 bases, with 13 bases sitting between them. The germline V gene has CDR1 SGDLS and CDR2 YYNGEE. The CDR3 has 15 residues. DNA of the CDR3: TGTGCCAGCAGCTTATCAGGTTCGACTGGAAACACCATATATTTT. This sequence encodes CASSLSGSTGNTIYF. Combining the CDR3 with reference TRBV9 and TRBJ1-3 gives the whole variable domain DSGVTQTPKHLITATGQRVTLRCSPRSGDLSVYWYQQSLDQGLQFLIQYYNGEERAKGNILERFSAQQFPDLHSELNLSSLELGDSALYFCASSLSGSTGNTIYFGEGSWLTVV.

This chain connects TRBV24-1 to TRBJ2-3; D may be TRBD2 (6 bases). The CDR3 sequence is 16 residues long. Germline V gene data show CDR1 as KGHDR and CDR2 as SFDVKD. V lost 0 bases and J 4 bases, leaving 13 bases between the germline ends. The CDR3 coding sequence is TGTGCCACCAGTGATTTGGGGGGGAGTGAAGCAGATACGCAGTATTTT. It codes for CATSDLGGSEADTQYF.

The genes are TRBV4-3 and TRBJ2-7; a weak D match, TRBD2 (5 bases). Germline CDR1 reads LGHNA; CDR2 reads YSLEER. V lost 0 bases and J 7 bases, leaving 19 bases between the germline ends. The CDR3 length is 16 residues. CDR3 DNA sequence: TGCGCCAGCAGCCAAGATTCCAGCGCTACCCGGGAAGAGCAGTACTTC. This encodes CASSQDSSATREEQYF.

CDR3 region: CASSQDGAGEETQYF. DNA of the CDR3: TGCGCCAGCAGCCAAGATGGCGCAGGCGAAGAGACCCAGTACTTC. V usage is TRBV4-3 and J usage is TRBJ2-5; no clear D. The CDR3 covers 15 residues. Germline V gene lookup returns CDR1 LGHNA and CDR2 YSLEER. V dropped 0 bases and J dropped 3 bases, with 11 bases sitting between them.

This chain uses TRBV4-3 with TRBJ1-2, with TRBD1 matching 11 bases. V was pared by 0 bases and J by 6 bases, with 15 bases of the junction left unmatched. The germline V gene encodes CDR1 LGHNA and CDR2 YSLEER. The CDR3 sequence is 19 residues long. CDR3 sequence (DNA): TGCGCCAGCAGCCAAGATATGGGAAGTGGACAGGGGGCGCGTCATGGCTACACCTTC. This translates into CASSQDMGSGQGARHGYTF.

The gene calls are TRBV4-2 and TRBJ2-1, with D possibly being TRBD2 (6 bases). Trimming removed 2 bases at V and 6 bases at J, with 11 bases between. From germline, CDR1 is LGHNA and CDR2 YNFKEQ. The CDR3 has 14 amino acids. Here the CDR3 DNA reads TGTGCCAGCAGCCAATCGGGACTTCTCAATGAGCAGTTCTTC. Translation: CASSQSGLLNEQFF.

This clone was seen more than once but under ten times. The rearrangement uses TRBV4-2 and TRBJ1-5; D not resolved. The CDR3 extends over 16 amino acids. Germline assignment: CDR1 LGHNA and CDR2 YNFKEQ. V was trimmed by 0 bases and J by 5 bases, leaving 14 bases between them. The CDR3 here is CASSQDSDGKHQPQHF. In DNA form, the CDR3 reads TGTGCCAGCAGCCAAGACTCCGACGGGAAGCATCAGCCCCAGCATTTT.

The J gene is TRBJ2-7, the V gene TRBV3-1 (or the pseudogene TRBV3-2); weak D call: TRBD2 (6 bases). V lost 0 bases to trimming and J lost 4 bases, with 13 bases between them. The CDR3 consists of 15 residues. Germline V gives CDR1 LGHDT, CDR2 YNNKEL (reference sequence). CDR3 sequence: CASSQDSEGRYEQYV. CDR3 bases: TGTGCCAGCAGCCAAGATTCGGAGGGAAGATACGAGCAGTACGTC.